This T cell receptor (beta chain) was identified in a study of blood T cell repertoires in COVID-19. Across the study: T cells, B-cell-depleted T cells, or PBMCs provided the cDNA or gDNA that served as material.

Looked up from germline, CDR1 is MNHNY and CDR2 is SVGAGI (reference sequence). The V segment lost 2 bases and the J segment 7 bases; nucleotides outside the gene matches: 8. The CDR3 has 16 residues. Seattle's enrolled individuals joined amid active infection and were then monitored longitudinally. This table comes from immunoSEQ multiplex PCR, and its TCRdb copy is limited to in-frame clones, with some not included. The table records about 170,000 clones, approximately 91% of them present only once. The sequenced material came from peripheral blood. This clonotype was sampled from a young man with COVID-19, enrolled during active disease. The V call is TRBV6-6, the J call TRBJ2-2; 9 bases fit TRBD1. The CDR3 DNA reads TGTGCCAGCAGTTACGGACACAGGGGGCGCGTCGGGGAGCTGTTTTTT. This translates into CASSYGHRGRVGELFF.